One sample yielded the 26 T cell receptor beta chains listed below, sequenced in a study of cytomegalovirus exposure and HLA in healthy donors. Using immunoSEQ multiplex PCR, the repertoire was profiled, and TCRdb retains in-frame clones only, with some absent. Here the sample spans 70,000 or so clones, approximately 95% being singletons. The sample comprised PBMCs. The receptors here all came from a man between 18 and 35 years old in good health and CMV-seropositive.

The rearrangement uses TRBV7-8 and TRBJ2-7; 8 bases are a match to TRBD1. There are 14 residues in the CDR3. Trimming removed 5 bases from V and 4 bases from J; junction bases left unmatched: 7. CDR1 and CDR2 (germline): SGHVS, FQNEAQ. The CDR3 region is CASSVRDRLYEQYF. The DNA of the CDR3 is TGTGCCAGCAGCGTGCGGGACAGGTTGTACGAGCAGTACTTC.

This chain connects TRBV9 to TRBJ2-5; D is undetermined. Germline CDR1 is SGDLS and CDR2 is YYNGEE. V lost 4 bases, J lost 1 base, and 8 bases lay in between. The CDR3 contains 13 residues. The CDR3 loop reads CASSKSGQETQYF. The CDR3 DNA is TGTGCCAGCAGCAAATCGGGCCAAGAGACCCAGTACTTC.

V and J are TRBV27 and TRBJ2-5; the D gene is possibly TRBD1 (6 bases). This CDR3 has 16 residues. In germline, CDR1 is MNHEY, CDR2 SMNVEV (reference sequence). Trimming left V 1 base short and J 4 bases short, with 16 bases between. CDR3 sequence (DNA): TGTGCCAGCAGTTTATTAACCGGGACATTCCCAGAGACCCAGTACTTC. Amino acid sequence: CASSLLTGTFPETQYF.

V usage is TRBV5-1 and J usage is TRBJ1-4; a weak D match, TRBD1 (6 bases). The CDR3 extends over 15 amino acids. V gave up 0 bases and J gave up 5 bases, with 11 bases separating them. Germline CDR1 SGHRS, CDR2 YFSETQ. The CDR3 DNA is TGCGCCAGCAGCTTGGAGGGCAGGGGAAATGAAAAACTGTTTTTT. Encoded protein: CASSLEGRGNEKLFF. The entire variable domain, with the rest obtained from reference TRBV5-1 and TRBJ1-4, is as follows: KAGVTQTPRYLIKTRGQQVTLSCSPISGHRSVSWYQQTPGQGLQFLFEYFSETQRNKGNFPGRFSGRQFSNSRSEMNVSTLELGDSALYLCASSLEGRGNEKLFFGSGTQLSVL.

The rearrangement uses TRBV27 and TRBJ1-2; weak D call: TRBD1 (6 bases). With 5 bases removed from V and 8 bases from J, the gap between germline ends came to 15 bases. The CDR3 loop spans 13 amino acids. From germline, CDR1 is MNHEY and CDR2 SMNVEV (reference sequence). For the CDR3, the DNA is TGTGCCAGCAGTCCCGACAGGTCGACGGGCTACACCTTC. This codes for CASSPDRSTGYTF.

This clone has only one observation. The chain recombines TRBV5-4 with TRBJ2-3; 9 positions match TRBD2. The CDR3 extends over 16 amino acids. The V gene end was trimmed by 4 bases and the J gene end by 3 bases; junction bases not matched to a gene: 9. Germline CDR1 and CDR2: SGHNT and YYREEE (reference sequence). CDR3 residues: CASSLGGRAKTDTQYF. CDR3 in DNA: TGTGCCAGCAGCCTGGGCGGGAGGGCCAAAACAGATACGCAGTATTTT.

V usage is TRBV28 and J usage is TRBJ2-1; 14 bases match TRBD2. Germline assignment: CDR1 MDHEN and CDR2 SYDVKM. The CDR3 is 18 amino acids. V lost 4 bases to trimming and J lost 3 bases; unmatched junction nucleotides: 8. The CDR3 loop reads CASSSTGTSGRFYNEQFF. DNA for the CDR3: TGTGCCAGCAGTTCAACCGGGACTAGCGGGAGATTCTACAATGAGCAGTTCTTC.

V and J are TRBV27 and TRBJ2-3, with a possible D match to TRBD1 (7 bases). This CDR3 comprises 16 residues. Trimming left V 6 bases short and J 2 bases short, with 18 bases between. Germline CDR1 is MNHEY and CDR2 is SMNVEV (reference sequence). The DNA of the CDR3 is TGTGCCAGCAGGGGTGGCGGGACAGCGAACACAGATACGCAGTATTTT. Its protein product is CASRGGGTANTDTQYF.

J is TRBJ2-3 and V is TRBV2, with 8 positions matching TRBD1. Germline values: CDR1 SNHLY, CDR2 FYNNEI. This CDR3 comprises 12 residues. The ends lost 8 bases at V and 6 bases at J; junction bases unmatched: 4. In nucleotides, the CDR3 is TGTGCCAGCTCGGACAGGGCGGATACGCAGTATTTT. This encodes CASSDRADTQYF.

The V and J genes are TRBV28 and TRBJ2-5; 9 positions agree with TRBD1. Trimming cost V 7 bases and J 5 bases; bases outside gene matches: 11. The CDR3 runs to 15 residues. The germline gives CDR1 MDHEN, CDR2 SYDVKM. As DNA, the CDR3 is TGTGCCAGCAAGACAGGGGGAAATAGGGAGGAGACCCAGTACTTC. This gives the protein CASKTGGNREETQYF.

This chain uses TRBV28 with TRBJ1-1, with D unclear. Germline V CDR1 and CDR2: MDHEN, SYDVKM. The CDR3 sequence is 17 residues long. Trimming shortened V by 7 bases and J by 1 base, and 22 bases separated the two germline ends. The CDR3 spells CASKRFGHLITNTEAFF. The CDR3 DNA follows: TGTGCCAGCAAACGTTTTGGGCACCTGATAACGAACACTGAAGCTTTCTTT.

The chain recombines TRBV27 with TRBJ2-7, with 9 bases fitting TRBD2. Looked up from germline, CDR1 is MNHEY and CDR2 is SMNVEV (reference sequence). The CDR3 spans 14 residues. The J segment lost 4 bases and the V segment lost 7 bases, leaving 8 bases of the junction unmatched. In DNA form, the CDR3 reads TGTGCCAGCACCCCTAGCGGGATGGGTTACGAGCAGTACTTC. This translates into CASTPSGMGYEQYF.

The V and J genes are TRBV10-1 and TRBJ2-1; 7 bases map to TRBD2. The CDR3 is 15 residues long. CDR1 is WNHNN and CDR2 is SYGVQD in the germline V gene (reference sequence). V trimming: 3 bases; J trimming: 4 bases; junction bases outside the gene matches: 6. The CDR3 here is CASSEAPAGYNEQFF. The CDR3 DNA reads TGCGCCAGCAGTGAAGCACCAGCGGGATACAATGAGCAGTTCTTC.

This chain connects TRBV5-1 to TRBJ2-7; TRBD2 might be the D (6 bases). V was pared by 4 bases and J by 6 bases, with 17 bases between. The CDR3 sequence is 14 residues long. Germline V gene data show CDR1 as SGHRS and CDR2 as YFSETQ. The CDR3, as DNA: TGCGCCAGCAGCGCCGGGACTGAAATGGGCGAGCAGTACTTC. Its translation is CASSAGTEMGEQYF. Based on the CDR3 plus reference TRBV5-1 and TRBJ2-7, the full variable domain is KAGVTQTPRYLIKTRGQQVTLSCSPISGHRSVSWYQQTPGQGLQFLFEYFSETQRNKGNFPGRFSGRQFSNSRSEMNVSTLELGDSALYLCASSAGTEMGEQYFGPGTRLTVT.

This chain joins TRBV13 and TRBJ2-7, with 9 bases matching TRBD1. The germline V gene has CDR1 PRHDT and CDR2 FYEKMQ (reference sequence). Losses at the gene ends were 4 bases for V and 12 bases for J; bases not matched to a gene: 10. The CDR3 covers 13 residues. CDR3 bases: TGTGCCAGCAGCTCCGCCGGACAGGGGAATACGTACTTC. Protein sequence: CASSSAGQGNTYF.

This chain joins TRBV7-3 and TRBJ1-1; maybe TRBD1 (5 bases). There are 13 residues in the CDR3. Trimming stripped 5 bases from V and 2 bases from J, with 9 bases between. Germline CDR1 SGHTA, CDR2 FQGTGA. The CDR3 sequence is CASSSRDNTEAFF. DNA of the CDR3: TGTGCCAGCAGCAGCAGGGATAACACTGAAGCTTTCTTT.

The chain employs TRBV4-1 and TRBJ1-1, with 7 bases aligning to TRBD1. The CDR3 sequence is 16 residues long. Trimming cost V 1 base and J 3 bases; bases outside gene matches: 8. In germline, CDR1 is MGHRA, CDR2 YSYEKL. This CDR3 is CASSQVGGQTDTEAFF. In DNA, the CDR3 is TGCGCCAGCAGCCAAGTAGGGGGACAGACGGACACTGAAGCTTTCTTT.

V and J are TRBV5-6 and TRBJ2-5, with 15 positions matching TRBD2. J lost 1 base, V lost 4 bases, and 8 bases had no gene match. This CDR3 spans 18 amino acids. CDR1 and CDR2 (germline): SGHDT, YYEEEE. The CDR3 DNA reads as TGTGCCAGCAGCCCCCTTGGACTAGCGGGAGGGAGCCAAGAGACCCAGTACTTC. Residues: CASSPLGLAGGSQETQYF.

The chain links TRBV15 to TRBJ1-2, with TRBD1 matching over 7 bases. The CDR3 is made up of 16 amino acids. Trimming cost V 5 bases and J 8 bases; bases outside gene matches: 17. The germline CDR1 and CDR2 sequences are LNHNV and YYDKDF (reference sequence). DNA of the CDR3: TGTGCCACCAGCGGATATGCAATAGACAGGGCTATAGGCTACACCTTC. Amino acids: CATSGYAIDRAIGYTF.

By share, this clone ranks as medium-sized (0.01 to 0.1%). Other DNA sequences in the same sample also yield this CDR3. CDR3 in DNA: TGTGCCAGCAGTGAAGGGACTAGCGGGAGCTACGAGCAGTACTTC. It specifies CASSEGTSGSYEQYF. The genes are TRBV6-1 and TRBJ2-7, with 13 bases identical to TRBD2. The germline gives CDR1 MNHNS, CDR2 SASEGT. The CDR3 runs 15 residues. Germline trimming cut 1 base from V and 3 bases from J; bases unmatched to any gene: 0.

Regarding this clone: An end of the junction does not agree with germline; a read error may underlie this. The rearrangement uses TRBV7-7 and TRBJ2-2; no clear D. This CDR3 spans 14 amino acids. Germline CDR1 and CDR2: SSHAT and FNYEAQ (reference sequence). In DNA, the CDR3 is TGTGCTAGCAGCTTAAGTAGATCCACCGGGGAGCTGTTTTTT. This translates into CASSLSRSTGELFF.

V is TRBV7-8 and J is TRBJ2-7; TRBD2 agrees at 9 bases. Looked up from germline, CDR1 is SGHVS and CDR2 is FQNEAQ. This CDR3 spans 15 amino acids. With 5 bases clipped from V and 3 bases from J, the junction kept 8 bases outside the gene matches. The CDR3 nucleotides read TGTGCCAGCAGCGCTTCACTAGCGGGTTACTACGAGCAGTACTTC. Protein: CASSASLAGYYEQYF.

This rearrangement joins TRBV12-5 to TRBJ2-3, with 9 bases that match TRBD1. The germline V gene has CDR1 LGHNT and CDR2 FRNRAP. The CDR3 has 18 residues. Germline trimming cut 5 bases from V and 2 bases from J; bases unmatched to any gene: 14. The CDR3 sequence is CASGNRDRAWGDTDTQYF. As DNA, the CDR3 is TGTGCTAGTGGTAACCGGGACAGGGCGTGGGGAGACACAGATACGCAGTATTTT.

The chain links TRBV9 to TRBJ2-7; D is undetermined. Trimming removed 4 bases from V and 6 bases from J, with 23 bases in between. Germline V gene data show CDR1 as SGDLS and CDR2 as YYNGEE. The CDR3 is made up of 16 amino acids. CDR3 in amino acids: CASSPTSGGLPGEQYF. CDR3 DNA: TGTGCCAGCAGCCCTACGAGTGGCGGTCTACCGGGCGAGCAGTACTTC.

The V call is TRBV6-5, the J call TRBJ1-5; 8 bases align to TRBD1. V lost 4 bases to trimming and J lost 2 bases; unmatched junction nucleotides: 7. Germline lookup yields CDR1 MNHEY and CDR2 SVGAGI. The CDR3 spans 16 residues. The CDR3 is CASSFLDRGGNQPQHF. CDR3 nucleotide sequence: TGTGCCAGCAGTTTTCTCGACAGGGGTGGCAATCAGCCCCAGCATTTT.

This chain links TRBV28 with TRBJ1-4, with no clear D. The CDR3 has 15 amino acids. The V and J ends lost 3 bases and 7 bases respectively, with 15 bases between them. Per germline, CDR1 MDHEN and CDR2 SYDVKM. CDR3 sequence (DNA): TGTGCCAGCAGTTTTAATATTGGTTTCGGTGAAAAACTGTTTTTT. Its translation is CASSFNIGFGEKLFF.